Listed below are T cell receptor beta chains from one sample, sequenced in a study of T cell repertoires in cytomegalovirus infection. TCRdb redid the calling of the reads with MiXCR, one entry per CDR3 protein. The table records roughly 860,000 distinct CDR3 sequences, approximately 32% of them present only once. Their recognized antigens are unknown. The sample was cultured CD8+ T cells from PBMCs, taken from culture after CMV antigen stimulation. The receptors shown here come from a human donor in good health (CMV status not recorded). Some clones in this sample may be carry-over from other donors' samples. Both conserved end residues are part of each CDR3. D genes are given only for firm matches. The size field is filled for only some rows; it gives once, few, many or a size class.

d_gene	j_gene	v_gene	abundance	CDR3aa	CDR3nt
TRBD1	TRBJ1-6	TRBV13	NA	CASTLDRGKSSPLHF	TGTGCCAGCACCTTAGACAGGGGAAAGAGTTCACCCCTCCACTTT
TRBD1	TRBJ1-1	TRBV10-3	NA	CAIGEDRGPNTEAFF	TGTGCCATCGGTGAGGACAGGGGGCCGAACACTGAAGCTTTCTTT
NA	TRBJ1-1	TRBV5-4	NA	CASSPWEENTEAFF	TGTGCCAGCAGCCCTTGGGAAGAGAACACTGAAGCTTTCTTT
TRBD1	TRBJ1-1	TRBV7-9	few	CASSLARTGISSTEAFF	TGTGCCAGCAGCTTAGCGAGGACAGGGATATCTAGCACTGAAGCTTTCTTT
NA	TRBJ2-2	TRBV4-2	NA	CASSQGLSGSNTGELFF	TGTGCCAGCAGCCAAGGCCTTAGCGGCTCGAACACCGGGGAGCTGTTTTTT
NA	TRBJ1-2	TRBV5-1	few	CASSLASLDLGPPDYTF	TGCGCCAGCAGCTTGGCGAGTCTCGACTTGGGACCCCCTGACTACACCTTC
TRBD2	TRBJ2-3	TRBV10-2	few	CASSESFRTSGGTDTQYF	TGCGCCAGCAGTGAGTCCTTTCGGACTAGCGGGGGCACAGATACGCAGTATTTT
NA	TRBJ2-2	TRBV5-6	NA	CASSLRLVGTGELFF	TGTGCCAGCAGCTTGAGGCTAGTAGGGACCGGGGAGCTGTTTTTT
NA	TRBJ2-7	TRBV2	few	CASSDIPGGVAYEQYF	TGTGCCAGCAGTGATATCCCGGGGGGCGTCGCCTACGAGCAGTACTTC
NA	TRBJ2-1	TRBV7-4	NA	CASSFMGSAFDEQFF	TGTGCCAGCAGCTTTATGGGATCCGCATTCGATGAGCAGTTCTTC
NA	TRBJ2-5	TRBV7-3	once	CASSLTGLVFQETQYF	TGTGCCAGCAGCTTAACCGGTTTGGTTTTCCAAGAGACCCAGTACTTC
NA	TRBJ1-2	TRBV4-1	NA	CASSQDLEGVWGYTF	TGCGCCAGCAGCCAAGACCTCGAGGGGGTTTGGGGCTACACCTTC
TRBD2	TRBJ2-7	TRBV6-2/TRBV6-3	NA	CASSYSELAGGHEQYF	TGTGCCAGCAGTTACTCGGAGCTAGCGGGGGGCCACGAGCAGTACTTC
TRBD1	TRBJ1-2	TRBV5-4	NA	CASSLGPDRGQQGYTF	TGTGCCAGCAGCTTGGGCCCGGACAGGGGGCAGCAAGGCTACACCTTC
NA	TRBJ2-4	TRBV2	NA	CASRLTGPDFKNIQYF	TGTGCCAGCAGACTAACAGGGCCTGACTTCAAAAACATTCAGTACTTC
NA	TRBJ1-6	TRBV7-8	many	CASSRDLYSSYNSPLHF	TGTGCCAGCAGCCGGGACTTGTATAGCTCCTATAATTCACCCCTCCACTTT
TRBD2	TRBJ2-5	TRBV7-9	few	CASSPVAGGETQYF	TGTGCCAGCAGCCCCGTGGCGGGAGGAGAGACCCAGTACTTC
NA	TRBJ1-1	TRBV4-1	NA	CASSPTVGNTEAFF	TGCGCCAGCAGCCCCACGGTGGGGAACACTGAAGCTTTCTTT
TRBD1	TRBJ2-1	TRBV10-1	many	CASSRDRGYNEQFF	TGCGCCAGCAGTCGAGACAGGGGCTACAATGAGCAGTTCTTC
TRBD1	TRBJ2-1	TRBV6-2/TRBV6-3	NA	CASSYSVAGGWNEQFF	TGTGCCAGCAGTTACTCGGTTGCAGGGGGATGGAATGAGCAGTTCTTC
NA	TRBJ2-7	TRBV2	NA	CASSEATAYSYEQYF	TGTGCCAGCAGTGAGGCCACAGCTTACTCCTACGAGCAGTACTTC
NA	TRBJ2-5	TRBV7-6	NA	CASSLDGAGQETQYF	TGTGCCAGCAGCTTAGACGGGGCAGGCCAAGAGACCCAGTACTTC
TRBD1	TRBJ2-7	TRBV27	few	CASSHNRGEQYF	TGTGCCAGCAGTCATAACAGGGGCGAGCAGTACTTC
TRBD2	TRBJ2-5	TRBV2	few	CASIRPTRAGGPGETQYF	TGTGCCAGCATTAGACCGACGAGAGCGGGGGGGCCGGGAGAGACCCAGTACTTC
TRBD2	TRBJ2-7	TRBV7-8	many	CASSPGLAGDLYEQYF	TGTGCCAGCAGCCCTGGACTAGCGGGGGATCTATACGAGCAGTACTTC
TRBD1	TRBJ2-3	TRBV7-6	NA	CASTPRTGVRGTDTQYF	TGTGCCAGCACCCCCAGGACAGGGGTGAGGGGCACAGATACGCAGTATTTT
NA	TRBJ1-1	TRBV7-6	many	CASSLTPDRMNTEAFF	TGTGCCAGCAGCCTAACCCCCGACCGAATGAACACTGAAGCTTTCTTT
NA	TRBJ2-3	TRBV24-1	few	CATSDLQGETDTQYF	TGTGCCACCAGTGATTTGCAAGGGGAAACAGATACGCAGTATTTT
TRBD1	TRBJ2-1	TRBV20-1	few	CSAVGTDTNEQFF	TGCAGCGCTGTCGGGACAGACACCAATGAGCAGTTCTTC
TRBD1	TRBJ1-1	TRBV7-6	few	CASSSRQGLGDTEAFF	TGTGCCAGCAGCTCCAGACAGGGGCTAGGGGACACTGAAGCTTTCTTT
TRBD1	TRBJ1-1	TRBV29-1	few	CSVGTGDFLGEAFF	TGCAGCGTGGGGACAGGGGACTTCTTAGGTGAAGCTTTCTTT
TRBD2	TRBJ2-1	TRBV28	NA	CASSFPSGGGNEQFF	TGTGCCAGCAGTTTCCCTAGCGGGGGGGGTAATGAGCAGTTCTTC
NA	TRBJ2-5	TRBV6-5	NA	CASSYLGLETQYF	TGTGCCAGCAGTTACCTGGGACTGGAGACCCAGTACTTC
NA	TRBJ2-3	TRBV6-2/TRBV6-3	few	CASTPLNAGRTDTQYF	TGTGCCAGCACCCCTCTCAACGCGGGACGCACAGATACGCAGTATTTT
NA	TRBJ2-5	TRBV7-6	many	CASSLAGEAQYF	TGTGCCAGCAGCTTAGCGGGCGAGGCCCAGTACTTC
TRBD1	TRBJ1-1	TRBV7-2	many	CASSYLGGEGATEAFF	TGTGCCAGCAGCTATCTCGGCGGGGAGGGGGCCACTGAAGCTTTCTTT
NA	TRBJ2-3	TRBV14	few	CASSQHGTLGFTDTQYF	TGTGCCAGCAGCCAACACGGAACCCTAGGGTTTACAGATACGCAGTATTTT
NA	TRBJ2-2	TRBV7-8	many	CASSTGQYTGELFF	TGTGCCAGCAGCACCGGACAGTACACCGGGGAGCTGTTTTTT
NA	TRBJ2-5	TRBV29-1	NA	CSLGRGGQETQYF	TGCAGTCTGGGGCGGGGAGGCCAAGAGACTCAGTACTTC
NA	TRBJ2-6	TRBV7-7	few	CASSETSSGANVLTF	TGTGCTAGCAGCGAGACGAGCTCTGGGGCCAACGTCCTGACTTTC
NA	TRBJ2-7	TRBV19	few	CASSIGGAGEQYF	TGTGCCAGTAGTATCGGCGGGGCGGGTGAGCAGTACTTC
NA	TRBJ2-1	TRBV7-9	few	CASSPPAARNEQFF	TGTGCCAGCAGCCCCCCCGCGGCACGAAATGAGCAGTTCTTC
TRBD2	TRBJ2-7	TRBV7-6	NA	CASSPGGTAPYEQYF	TGTGCCAGCAGCCCGGGGGGGACTGCTCCTTACGAGCAGTACTTC
TRBD2	TRBJ2-1	TRBV11-3	few	CASSPRTSGGATFNEQFF	TGTGCCAGCAGCCCCCGGACTAGCGGGGGGGCTACGTTCAATGAGCAGTTCTTC
NA	TRBJ1-5	TRBV7-2	many	CASSLVGVGNQPQHF	TGTGCCAGCAGCTTAGTCGGGGTTGGGAATCAGCCCCAGCATTTT
TRBD2	TRBJ2-1	TRBV7-6	NA	CASSLRSGVYNEQFF	TGTGCCAGCAGCTTAAGGAGCGGGGTATACAATGAGCAGTTCTTC
TRBD1	TRBJ1-4	TRBV6-1	few	CASSTGDSRQEKLFF	TGTGCCAGCAGTACCGGGGACAGTCGTCAAGAAAAACTGTTTTTT
NA	TRBJ1-1	TRBV9	NA	CASSGETGLNTEAFF	TGTGCCAGCAGCGGGGAGACAGGTTTGAACACTGAAGCTTTCTTT